This T cell receptor (beta chain) was sequenced for a study of cytomegalovirus exposure and HLA in healthy donors. The germline gives CDR1 SNHLY, CDR2 FYNNEI. The CDR3 has 14 amino acids. V lost 6 bases and J 2 bases, leaving 10 bases between the germline ends. The PCR ran on 60 Vbeta and 13 Jbeta primers. The table came from immunoSEQ multiplex PCR; TCRdb's copy has only in-frame clones and leaves some out. The sample has 180,000 or so clones, approximately 83% seen once. Sequenced: PBMCs. The clonotype originates from a man younger than 30 in good health and CMV-seropositive. The chain couples TRBV2 to TRBJ2-2, with D possibly TRBD2 on 5 matching bases. The CDR3 DNA reads as TGTGCCAGCAGCGCCGCGGGCAACACCGGGGAGCTGTTTTTT. Amino acid sequence: CASSAAGNTGELFF.